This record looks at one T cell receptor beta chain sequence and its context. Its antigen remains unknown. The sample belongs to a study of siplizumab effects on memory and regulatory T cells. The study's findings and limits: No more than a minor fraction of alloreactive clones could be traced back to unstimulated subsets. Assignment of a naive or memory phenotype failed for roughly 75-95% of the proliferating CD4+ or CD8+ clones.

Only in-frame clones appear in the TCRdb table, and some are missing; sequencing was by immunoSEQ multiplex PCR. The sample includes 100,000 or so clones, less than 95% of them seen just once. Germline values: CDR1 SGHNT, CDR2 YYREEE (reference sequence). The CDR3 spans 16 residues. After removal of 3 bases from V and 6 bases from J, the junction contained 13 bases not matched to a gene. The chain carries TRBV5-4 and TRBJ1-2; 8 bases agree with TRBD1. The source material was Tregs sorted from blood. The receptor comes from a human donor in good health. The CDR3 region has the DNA TGTGCCAGCAGCTCTGCGATAGGGACAGGATTTGATGGCTACACCTTC. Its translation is CASSSAIGTGFDGYTF.